This TCR beta chain is from a study of blood T cells in healthy people across ages. Overall study findings and caveats: PBMCs that were unsorted prevented a conclusive naive versus antigen-experienced comparison. Both naive CD4+ cell counts and diversity were greater in long-lived donors than in aged donors.

For the second PCR, which ran for roughly 6 to 12 cycles, a sample-barcoded 5' primer and a J-beta primer mix were used. Each of the cDNA molecules was tagged by a template-switch adaptor with 12 random nucleotides. In TCRdb, the 5' RACE reads were re-called with MiXCR into one record per CDR3 protein. Of hundreds of thousands of distinct CDR3 sequences in the sample, roughly 50% were seen once. Total RNA extraction produced at least 5.5 micrograms (per sample) for the study. Points on this clonotype: Its antigen is still unknown.

This sequence was found in a woman aged 60-75 years in good health. Sequenced sample: blood.

The CDR3 DNA reads TGTGCCAGCAGGCAGATTGGCGGAACTGAAGCTTTCTTT. Its translation is CASRQIGGTEAFF. This rearrangement joins TRBV3-1 to TRBJ1-1; no reliable D call. The germline CDR1 and CDR2 sequences are LGHDT and YNNKEL (reference sequence). The CDR3 contains 13 residues. V lost 6 bases to trimming and J lost 5 bases, with 13 bases between them. Based on the CDR3 plus reference TRBV3-1 and TRBJ1-1, the full variable domain is DTAVSQTPKYLVTQMGNDKSIKCEQNLGHDTMYWYKQDSKKFLKIMFSYNNKELIINETVPNRFSPKSPDKAHLNLHINSLELGDSAVYFCASRQIGGTEAFFGQGTRLTVV.